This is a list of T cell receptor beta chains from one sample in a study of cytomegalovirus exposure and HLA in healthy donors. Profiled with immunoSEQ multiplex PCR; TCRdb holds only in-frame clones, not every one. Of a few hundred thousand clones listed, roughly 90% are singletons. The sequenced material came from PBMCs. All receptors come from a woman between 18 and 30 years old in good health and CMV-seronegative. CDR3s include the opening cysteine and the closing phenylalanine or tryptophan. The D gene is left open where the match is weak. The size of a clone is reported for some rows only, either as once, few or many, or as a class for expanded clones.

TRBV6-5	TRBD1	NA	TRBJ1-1	CASTTGGEHTEAFF	TGTGCCAGTACGACAGGGGGCGAGCACACTGAAGCTTTCTTT
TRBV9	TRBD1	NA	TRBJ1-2	CASSAPGQGSSGYTF	TGTGCCAGCAGCGCTCCGGGACAGGGGTCGAGTGGCTACACCTTC
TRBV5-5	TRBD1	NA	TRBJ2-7	CASSFPPLPDRDGEVDEQYF	TGTGCCAGCAGCTTTCCACCCTTGCCGGACAGGGACGGGGAAGTCGACGAGCAGTACTTC
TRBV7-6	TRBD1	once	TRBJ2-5	CASSPGTGKVTQYF	TGTGCCAGCAGCCCGGGGACAGGGAAGGTAACCCAGTACTTC
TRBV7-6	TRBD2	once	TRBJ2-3	CASSQAGRGDTDTQYF	TGTGCCAGCAGCCAGGCGGGGCGGGGGGACACAGATACGCAGTATTTT
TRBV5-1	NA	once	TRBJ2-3	CASSLQQAGDTQYF	TGCGCCAGCAGCTTGCAGCAGGCGGGAGATACGCAGTATTTT
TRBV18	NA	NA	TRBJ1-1	CASSPGGRNTEAFF	TGTGCCAGCTCACCAGGGGGCAGGAACACTGAAGCTTTCTTT
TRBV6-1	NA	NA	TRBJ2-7	CASRDGLHSYEQYF	TGTGCCAGCAGGGACGGACTCCACTCCTACGAGCAGTACTTC
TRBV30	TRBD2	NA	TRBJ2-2	CAWIERGMNTGELFF	TGTGCCTGGATCGAGCGGGGGATGAACACCGGGGAGCTGTTTTTT
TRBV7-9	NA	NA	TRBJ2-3	CSSKLSTDTQYF	TGTTCCAGCAAGCTCAGCACAGATACGCAGTATTTT
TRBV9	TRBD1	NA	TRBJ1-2	CASSGTGDFLNYGYTF	TGTGCCAGCAGCGGTACAGGGGATTTCCTTAACTATGGCTACACCTTC
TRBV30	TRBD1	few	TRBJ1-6	CAWSDRGSYNSPLHF	TGTGCCTGGAGTGACAGGGGATCCTATAATTCACCCCTCCACTTT
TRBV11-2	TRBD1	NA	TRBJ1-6	CASSIPTGLNSPLHF	TGTGCCAGCAGCATCCCGACAGGGCTTAATTCACCCCTCCACTTT
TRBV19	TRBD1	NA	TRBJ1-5	CASSDRVGNNQPQHF	TGTGCCAGTAGCGACAGGGTAGGAAACAATCAGCCCCAGCATTTT